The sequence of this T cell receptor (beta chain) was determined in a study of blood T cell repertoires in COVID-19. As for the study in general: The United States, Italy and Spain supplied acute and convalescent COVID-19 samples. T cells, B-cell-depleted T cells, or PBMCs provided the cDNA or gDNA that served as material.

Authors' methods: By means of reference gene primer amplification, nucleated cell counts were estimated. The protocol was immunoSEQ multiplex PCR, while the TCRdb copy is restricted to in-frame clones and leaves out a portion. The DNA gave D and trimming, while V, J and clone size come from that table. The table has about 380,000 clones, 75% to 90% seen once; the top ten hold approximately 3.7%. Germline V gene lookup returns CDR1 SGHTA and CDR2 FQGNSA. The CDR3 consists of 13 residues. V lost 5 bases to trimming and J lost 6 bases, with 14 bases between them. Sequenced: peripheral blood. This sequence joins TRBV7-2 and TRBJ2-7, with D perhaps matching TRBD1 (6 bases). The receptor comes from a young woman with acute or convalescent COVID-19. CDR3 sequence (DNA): TGTGCCAGCAGCACACGCCCAGGGGCCGAGCAGTACTTC. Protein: CASSTRPGAEQYF.